The 6 T cell receptor beta chains listed next were all sequenced from one sample in a study of T cell responses to AZD1222 COVID-19 vaccine. Sequenced by immunoSEQ multiplex PCR; TCRdb stores in-frame clones only, minus some. The sample holds 55,000 to 75,000 clones, more than 65% seen once. Sequenced material: peripheral blood, taken on day 0 of MenACWY control vaccination. These receptors were taken from an adult in good health.

The CDR3 DNA reads TGTGCCAGCAGCTTAGGGGCCACCACTGAAGCTTTCTTT. Translation gives CASSLGATTEAFF. The gene calls are TRBV7-9 and TRBJ1-1, with D unresolved. There are 13 residues in the CDR3. Trimming left V 1 base short and J 4 bases short, with 7 bases between. Germline CDR1 SEHNR, CDR2 FQNEAQ (reference sequence).

The chain carries TRBV10-3 and TRBJ1-3; D may be TRBD1 (5 bases). V was clipped by 5 bases and J by 1 base, with 15 bases between them. This CDR3 comprises 16 residues. The germline CDR1 and CDR2 sequences are ENHRY and SYGVKD. The CDR3 DNA reads as TGTGCCATCAGTTCCGGACCGGGGGGTTCTGGAAACACCATATATTTT. It codes for CAISSGPGGSGNTIYF.

This chain joins TRBV9 and TRBJ1-3; no firm D call. V lost 3 bases, J lost 3 bases, and 13 bases lay in between. The length of the CDR3 is 15 residues. Germline CDR1 reads SGDLS; CDR2 reads YYNGEE. As DNA, the CDR3 is TGTGCCAGCAGCGGAGACCCCTTTCGTGGAAACACCATATATTTT. It translates to CASSGDPFRGNTIYF.

V is TRBV2 and J is TRBJ2-7; D uncertain. Between the trimmed V and J ends, which lost 2 bases and 6 bases, there was a span of 11 bases. The CDR3 covers 13 residues. Per the germline V gene, CDR1 is SNHLY and CDR2 is FYNNEI. CDR3 sequence: CASSERQASEQYF. The CDR3 DNA sequence: TGTGCCAGCAGTGAAAGGCAGGCCTCCGAGCAGTACTTC.

The chain is built from TRBV7-2 and TRBJ2-7, with 10 nucleotides matching TRBD1. The germline V gene encodes CDR1 SGHTA and CDR2 FQGNSA. V shed 5 bases, J shed 2 bases, and the junction held 9 bases outside the gene matches. This CDR3 is 16 amino acids long. The CDR3 bases are TGTGCCAGCAGCCTCCTGACAGGGGGCTTTCCCTACGAGCAGTACTTC. Translation: CASSLLTGGFPYEQYF.

The V and J genes are TRBV28 and TRBJ1-4; tentatively, D is TRBD1 (6 bases). This CDR3 has 14 residues. The ends were cut back, 7 bases at V and 7 bases at J, with 16 bases in the middle. The germline V gene encodes CDR1 MDHEN and CDR2 SYDVKM. The CDR3 DNA is TGTGCCAGCAAAATCGGAGGGGGAATTGAAAAACTGTTTTTT. Its translation is CASKIGGGIEKLFF.